This T cell receptor (beta chain) was identified during a study of beta chain bispecific antibodies for T cell cancers (dated by TCRdb to the early 2020s). A note on the overall study: Healthy donor T cells were cocultured with T cell leukemia lines and bispecific antibodies, and TRBV sequencing of the surviving cells was then used to measure how much each TRBV family was depleted. Surface TRBV12 (TRBV12-3) was expressed on Jurkat cells, and surface TRBV5-5 was expressed on HPB-ALL cells. On the study overall, not on this receptor specifically: Apart from the targeted and closely related genes, all other TRBV family members appeared unaffected by the TRBV-directed bispecific antibodies. Cross-reactivity of the anti-TRBV5-5 antibody with TRBV5-6 was attributed to high sequence similarity between the two genes. Leukemia cell line cells were mixed with normal T cells in each sequenced sample, and most of the targeted TRBV signal was derived from the leukemia cells rather than from the normal T cells. Relative to anti-CD19, anti-TRBV12 exposure cut the share of total TRBV signal from TRBV12-3 by roughly 99%, while TRBV12-4 dropped by approximately 36%, which was not significant.

The V end loses 5 bases and the J end loses 2 bases, and a stretch of 9 bases separates them. CDR1 and CDR2 are read off the germline V gene (reference sequence) as DFQATT and SNEGSKA. From cysteine to phenylalanine, the CDR3 is 12 amino acids long. The entry retains the CDR3 DNA only, 36 bases that are in frame from base 1. The libraries included unique molecular identifier barcodes, and the barcodes were used to quantify clonotypes. Qiagen AllPrep DNA/RNA Micro kits were used to isolate total RNA, and an Agilent TapeStation was used to check RNA quality. TCR beta libraries were built by 5' RACE: cDNA synthesis followed by two PCR steps using TCR beta constant-region gene-specific primers. Sequencing of the TCR beta libraries was performed on an Illumina MiSeq platform. Processing in the source paper ran as follows. MIGEC, MiXCR and VDJtools were used for read processing. Clonotype frequency was calculated as the fraction of unique molecular identifiers assigned to a given clonotype among all unique molecular identifiers in the sample. Nonfunctional TRBV genes listed as pseudogenes or open reading frames in IMGT, such as TRBV1, TRBV12-1 and TRBV21, were excluded. The public reads were run again by TCRdb, first through fastp at Q25 and then through MiXCR, and only productive beta chains were kept. Rows are unified per CDR3 protein, each entry keeping the most common DNA and genes. For this entry, the V and J calls and clone size follow TCRdb and not the study's own pipeline. The sample records 20,000 to 25,000 distinct CDR3 sequences, 2% to 2.5% of which are singletons. Clones ranked in the top ten supply more than 4.5% of the sample.

The treatment or condition tag for this specimen amounts to: alpha-V12: anti-TRBV12 scFv linked to anti-CD3 scFv. T cells were expanded from blood mononuclear cells with anti-CD3 antibody OKT3 or CD3/CD28 Dynabeads for 3 to 4 days. The anti-TRBV12 bispecific sample came from a coculture of Jurkat leukemia cells with normal T cells, compared against an anti-CD19 bispecific control coculture. The expanded T cells were grown in RPMI 1640 containing around 9.7% fetal bovine serum, recombinant human IL-2 (roughly 99 IU/ml) and IL-7 (around 4.6 ng/ml). Each coculture contained roughly 5 x 10^4 normal T cells, roughly 5 x 10^4 target cells and bispecific antibody in roughly 0.1 mL and was incubated for 15 to 20 hours at 37 degrees C. Every bispecific antibody was made of two single-chain variable fragments, expressed in a single-chain diabody format carrying a His tag. Effector T cells came from healthy human donors; peripheral blood mononuclear cells were isolated from leukapheresis samples by Ficoll density gradient centrifugation.

This clonotype has at least ten counts. Its target antigen remains unknown. Base quality data are lacking; no much larger clone is found one base away. The sequence was collected from a human donor in good health. Some clones in this sample may be carry-over from other donors' samples. The sample was healthy donor T cells cultured with leukemia cells, taken from a culture containing a bispecific antibody targeting TCR Vbeta12. The sequence is built from TRBV20-1 and TRBJ2-5; no D segment can be confidently identified. The CDR3 is CSADDFQETQYF. The bases read TGCAGTGCTGACGACTTTCAAGAGACCCAGTACTTC.